Reported below is one T cell receptor beta chain. Its specificity is unknown. TCRdb's table, derived via immunoSEQ multiplex PCR, lists solely in-frame clones and lacks some. Here the sample spans roughly 25,000 clones, around 78% being singletons. Before the COVID-19 pandemic, during about 2010-2018, CD4+ T cells were taken from unexposed donors. The cells were cultured for under 13 days before CD4+ T cells were isolated. This specimen belongs to a study of CD4 T cells in relation to SARS-CoV-2 and coronaviruses. This receptor was identified in a human donor in good health. Source material: CD4+ T cells from PBMCs, cultured in vitro.

The CDR3: CASSSLNRGGYTF. CDR3 DNA sequence: TGTGCCAGCAGCTCTCTAAACCGGGGGGGCTACACCTTC. The chain links TRBV6-5 to TRBJ1-2, with a tentative D call TRBD1 (5 bases). V dropped 6 bases and J dropped 8 bases, with 16 bases sitting between them. CDR1 and CDR2 from the germline V gene are MNHEY and SVGAGI. The CDR3 is 13 amino acids.